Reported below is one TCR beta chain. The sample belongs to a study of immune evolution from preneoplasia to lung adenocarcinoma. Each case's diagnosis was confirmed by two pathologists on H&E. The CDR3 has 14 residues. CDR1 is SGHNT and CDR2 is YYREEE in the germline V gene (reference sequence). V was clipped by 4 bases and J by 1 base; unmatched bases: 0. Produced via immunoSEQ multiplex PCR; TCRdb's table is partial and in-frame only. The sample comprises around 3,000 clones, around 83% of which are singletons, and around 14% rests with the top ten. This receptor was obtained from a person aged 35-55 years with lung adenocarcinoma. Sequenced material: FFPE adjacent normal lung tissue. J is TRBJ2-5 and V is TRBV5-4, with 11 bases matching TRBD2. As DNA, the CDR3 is TGTGCCAGCAGCGGGACTAGCGGCCAAGAGACCCAGTACTTC. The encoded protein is CASSGTSGQETQYF.